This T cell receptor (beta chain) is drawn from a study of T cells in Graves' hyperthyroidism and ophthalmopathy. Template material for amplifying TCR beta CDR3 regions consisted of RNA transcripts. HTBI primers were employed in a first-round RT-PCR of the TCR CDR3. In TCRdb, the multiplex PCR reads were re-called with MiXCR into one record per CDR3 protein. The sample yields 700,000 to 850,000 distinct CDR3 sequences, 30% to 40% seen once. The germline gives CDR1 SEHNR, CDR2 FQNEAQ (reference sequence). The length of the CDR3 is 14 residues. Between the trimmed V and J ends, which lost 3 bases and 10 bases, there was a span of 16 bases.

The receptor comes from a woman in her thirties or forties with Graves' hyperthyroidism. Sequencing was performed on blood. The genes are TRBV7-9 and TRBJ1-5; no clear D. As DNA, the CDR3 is TGTGCCAGCAGCTTGGAAATGGGCAGCGGTCCCCAGCATTTT. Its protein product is CASSLEMGSGPQHF.